This T cell receptor beta chain was recovered during a study of cytomegalovirus exposure and HLA in healthy donors. Turning to the study itself: One earlier analysis, a look at approximately 190 million T cells, found 100 million to 130 million unique TCR beta sequences. Study outcomes and limitations: Analyzed later, most CMV-associated TCR beta chains appeared HLA-restricted. In an earlier analysis, most TCR beta V segments were productive about 87% or about 30% of the time.

The germline V gene encodes CDR1 SGHTA and CDR2 FQGNSA. The CDR3 is 14 amino acids. Trimming took 1 base from V and 7 from J, leaving 13 bases between them. As concerns this clone: What it binds is unknown.

In the PCR, 60 Vbeta and 13 Jbeta primers were used. The protocol was immunoSEQ multiplex PCR, while the TCRdb copy is restricted to in-frame clones and leaves out a portion. This sample has around 130,000 clones, with 80% to 90% found just once. The clonotype comes from a woman in her late teens or twenties in good health and CMV-seropositive. The sequencing sample was made of PBMCs. The chain joins TRBV7-2 to TRBJ2-5; maybe TRBD2 (5 bases). The CDR3 sequence: CASSLEPGYGTQYF. CDR3 coding DNA: TGTGCCAGCAGCTTAGAACCGGGGTACGGGACCCAGTACTTC.